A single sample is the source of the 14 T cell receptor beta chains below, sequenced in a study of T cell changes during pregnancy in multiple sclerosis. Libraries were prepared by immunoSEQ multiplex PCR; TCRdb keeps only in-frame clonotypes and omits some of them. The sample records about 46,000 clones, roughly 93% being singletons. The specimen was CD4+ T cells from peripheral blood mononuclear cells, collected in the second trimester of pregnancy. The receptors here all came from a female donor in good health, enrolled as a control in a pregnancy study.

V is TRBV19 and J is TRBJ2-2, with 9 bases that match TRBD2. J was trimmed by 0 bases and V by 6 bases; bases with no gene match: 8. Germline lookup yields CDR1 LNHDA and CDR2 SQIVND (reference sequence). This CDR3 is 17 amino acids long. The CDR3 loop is CASRPLAGKTNTGELFF. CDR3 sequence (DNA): TGTGCCAGTAGACCCCTAGCGGGGAAAACGAACACCGGGGAGCTGTTTTTT.

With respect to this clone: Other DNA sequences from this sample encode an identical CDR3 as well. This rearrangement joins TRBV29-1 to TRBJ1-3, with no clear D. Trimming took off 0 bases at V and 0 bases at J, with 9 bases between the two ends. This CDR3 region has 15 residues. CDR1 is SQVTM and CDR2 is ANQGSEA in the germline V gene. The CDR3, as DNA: TGCAGCGTTGAAGATCGCGGTGTCTCTGGAAACACCATATATTTT. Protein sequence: CSVEDRGVSGNTIYF.

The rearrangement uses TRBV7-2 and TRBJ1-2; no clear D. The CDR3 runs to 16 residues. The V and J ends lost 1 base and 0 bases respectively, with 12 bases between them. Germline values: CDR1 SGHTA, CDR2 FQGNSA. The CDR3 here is CASSLGRVRANYGYTF. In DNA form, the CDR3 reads TGTGCCAGCAGCTTAGGTCGGGTCAGAGCTAACTATGGCTACACCTTC. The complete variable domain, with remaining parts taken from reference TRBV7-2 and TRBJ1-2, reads GAGVSQSPSNKVTEKGKDVELRCDPISGHTALYWYRQSLGQGLEFLIYFQGNSAPDKSGLPSDRFSAERTGGSVSTLTIQRTQQEDSAVYLCASSLGRVRANYGYTFGSGTRLTVV.

The CDR3 sequence: CASSERQGWQPQHF. In nucleotides, the CDR3 is TGTGCCAGCAGTGAAAGGCAGGGCTGGCAGCCCCAGCATTTT. This chain joins TRBV2 and TRBJ1-5; D may be TRBD1 (5 bases). The CDR3 consists of 14 residues. V lost 2 bases, J lost 7 bases, and 12 bases lay in between. Looked up from germline, CDR1 is SNHLY and CDR2 is FYNNEI.

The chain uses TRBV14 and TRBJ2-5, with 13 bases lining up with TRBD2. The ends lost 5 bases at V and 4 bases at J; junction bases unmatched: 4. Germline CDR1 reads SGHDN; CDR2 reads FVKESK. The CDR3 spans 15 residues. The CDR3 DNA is TGTGCCAGCAGCTCCAGACTAGCGGGGGGAGAGACCCAGTACTTC. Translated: CASSSRLAGGETQYF.

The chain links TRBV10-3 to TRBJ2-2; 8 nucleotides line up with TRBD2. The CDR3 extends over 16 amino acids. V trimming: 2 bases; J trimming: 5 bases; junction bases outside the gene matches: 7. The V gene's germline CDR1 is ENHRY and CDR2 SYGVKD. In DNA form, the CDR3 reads TGTGCCATCAGTGAGGTGATAGCGGGGAGGACCGGGGAGCTGTTTTTT. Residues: CAISEVIAGRTGELFF.

The CDR3, as DNA: TGTGCCAGCTCACCAAGACAGGGGAATCAGCCCCAGCATTTT. Its translation is CASSPRQGNQPQHF. The rearrangement links TRBV18 to TRBJ1-5; 8 bases are shared with TRBD1. J was trimmed by 4 bases and V by 2 bases; bases with no gene match: 1. Germline V CDR1 and CDR2: KGHSH, LQKENI. The CDR3 runs to 14 residues. The full variable domain, rest sourced from reference TRBV18 and TRBJ1-5, is NAGVMQNPRHLVRRRGQEARLRCSPMKGHSHVYWYRQLPEEGLKFMVYLQKENIIDESGMPKERFSAEFPKEGPSILRIQQVVRGDSAAYFCASSPRQGNQPQHFGDGTRLSIL.

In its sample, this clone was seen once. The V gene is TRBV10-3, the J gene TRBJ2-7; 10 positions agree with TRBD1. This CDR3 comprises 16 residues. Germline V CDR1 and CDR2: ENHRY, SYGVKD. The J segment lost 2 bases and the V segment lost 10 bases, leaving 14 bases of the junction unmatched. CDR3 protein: CATQRNGTGEAYEQYF. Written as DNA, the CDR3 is TGTGCCACCCAAAGGAACGGGACAGGGGAGGCCTACGAGCAGTACTTC.

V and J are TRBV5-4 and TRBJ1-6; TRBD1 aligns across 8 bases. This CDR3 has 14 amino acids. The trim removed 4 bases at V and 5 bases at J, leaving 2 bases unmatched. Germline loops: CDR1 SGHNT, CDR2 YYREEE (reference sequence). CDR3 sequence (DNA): TGTGCCAGCAGCGTGGACAGGGATAATTCACCCCTCCACTTT. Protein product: CASSVDRDNSPLHF.

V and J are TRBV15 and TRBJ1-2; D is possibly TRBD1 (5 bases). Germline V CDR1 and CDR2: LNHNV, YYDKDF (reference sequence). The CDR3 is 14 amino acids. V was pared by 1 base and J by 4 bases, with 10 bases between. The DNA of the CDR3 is TGTGCCACCAGCAGAGGGACACCGATCTATGGCTACACCTTC. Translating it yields CATSRGTPIYGYTF.

CDR3 DNA sequence: TGTGCCAGCAGCTCAAACAACCGGACAGGGGGTAATCAGCCCCAGCATTTT. This translates into CASSSNNRTGGNQPQHF. The genes are TRBV12-1 and TRBJ1-5; the table calls TRBD1, which could not be checked here. TRBV12-1 is flagged as a pseudogene. The CDR3 is 17 amino acids.

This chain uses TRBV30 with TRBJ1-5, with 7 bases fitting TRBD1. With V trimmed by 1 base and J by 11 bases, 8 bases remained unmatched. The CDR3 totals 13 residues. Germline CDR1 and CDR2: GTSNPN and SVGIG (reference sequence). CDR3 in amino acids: CAWSATGPVAQHF. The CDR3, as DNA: TGTGCCTGGAGTGCGACAGGGCCCGTAGCCCAGCATTTT.

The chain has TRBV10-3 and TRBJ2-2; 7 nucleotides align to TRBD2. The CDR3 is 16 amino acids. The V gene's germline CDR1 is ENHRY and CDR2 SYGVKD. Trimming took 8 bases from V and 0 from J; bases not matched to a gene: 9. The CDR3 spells CAIGGPGTTNTGELFF. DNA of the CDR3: TGTGCCATCGGAGGCCCCGGGACTACGAACACCGGGGAGCTGTTTTTT.

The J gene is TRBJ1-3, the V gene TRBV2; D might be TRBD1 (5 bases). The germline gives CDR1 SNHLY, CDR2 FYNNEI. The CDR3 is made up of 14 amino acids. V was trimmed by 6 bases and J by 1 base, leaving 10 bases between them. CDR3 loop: CASRQAVSGNTIYF. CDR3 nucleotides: TGTGCCAGCAGACAGGCCGTTTCTGGAAACACCATATATTTT.